Given below is one TCR beta chain in context. What it binds is not known. This record belongs to a study of blood T cells in healthy people across ages. The use of a sample-barcoded 5' primer and a J-beta primer mix characterized a second PCR of 7 to 11 cycles. Each cDNA molecule received a tag from a template-switch adaptor that had 12 random nucleotides. TCRdb re-called the 5' RACE reads through MiXCR, storing one row per CDR3 protein. The table lists some 1.5 million distinct CDR3 sequences, 35% to 45% of them singletons, with around 4% in the top ten. The CDR3 is made up of 18 amino acids. From germline, CDR1 is SNHLY and CDR2 FYNNEI. Between the trimmed V and J ends, which lost 6 bases and 4 bases, there was a span of 24 bases. Findings and caveats of the study: Estimated diversity, derived from one million T cells, was regarded as an underestimate. In older individuals, TCR beta diversity per million T cells was lower, falling roughly linearly with age.

The chain recombines TRBV2 with TRBJ1-4, with no clear D. Sequencing used blood. The source is a young woman in good health. The CDR3 DNA reads as TGTGCCAGCAGAGATTTACACGCAGGACTCCCCGTTAATGAAAAACTGTTTTTT. Its protein product is CASRDLHAGLPVNEKLFF. Complete variable domain (other parts from reference TRBV2 and TRBJ1-4): EPEVTQTPSHQVTQMGQEVILRCVPISNHLYFYWYRQILGQKVEFLVSFYNNEISEKSEIFDDQFSVERPDGSNFTLKIRSTKLEDSAMYFCASRDLHAGLPVNEKLFFGSGTQLSVL.